These 22 T cell receptor beta chains came from one sample sequenced in a study of cytomegalovirus exposure and HLA in healthy donors. A multiplex PCR was run with 60 Vbeta primers and 13 Jbeta primers. Produced via immunoSEQ multiplex PCR; TCRdb's table is partial and in-frame only. The table shows 110,000 to 150,000 clones, with roughly 80% occurring only once. Material: PBMCs. The receptors come from a middle-aged man in good health and CMV-seronegative.

The rearrangement joins TRBV15 to TRBJ2-3, with a possible D match to TRBD2 (6 bases). The CDR3 consists of 14 residues. V lost 5 bases and J lost 3, with 12 bases in between. CDR1 and CDR2 from the germline V gene are LNHNV and YYDKDF (reference sequence). Here the CDR3 reads CATSGGTGTDTQYF. In DNA form, the CDR3 reads TGTGCCACCAGCGGTGGGACTGGGACAGATACGCAGTATTTT.

J is TRBJ2-1 and V is TRBV30, with TRBD2 as a possible D gene (5 bases). Germline loops: CDR1 GTSNPN, CDR2 SVGIG (reference sequence). The CDR3 contains 12 residues. V lost 3 bases and J lost 7, with 10 bases in between. The CDR3 is CAWRLGGNEQFF. The CDR3 nucleotides read TGTGCCTGGAGGCTAGGCGGGAATGAGCAGTTCTTC. The full variable domain, completed using reference TRBV30 and TRBJ2-1, is SQTIHQWPATLVQPVGSPLSLECTVEGTSNPNLYWYRQAAGRGLQLLFYSVGIGQISSEVPQNLSASRPQDRQFILSSKKLLLSDSGFYLCAWRLGGNEQFFGPGTRLTVL.

As to this clone: One end of the junction does not line up with germline, which may come from a read error. The V call is TRBV18, the J call TRBJ2-7, with 7 positions matching TRBD1. CDR1 and CDR2 (germline): KGHSH, LQKENI. This CDR3 is built from 15 residues. The CDR3 DNA is TGTGCCAGCTCCCCACCATTCACAGGGGTCAACGAGCAGTACTTC. Residues: CASSPPFTGVNEQYF.

The V gene is TRBV10-1, the J gene TRBJ2-1; the D is unclear. Trimming took 0 bases from V and 0 from J, leaving 3 bases between them. Germline lookup yields CDR1 WNHNN and CDR2 SYGVQD (reference sequence). The CDR3 runs to 14 residues. In DNA, the CDR3 is TGCGCCAGCAGTGAGTCCAGCTCCTACAATGAGCAGTTCTTC. Amino acids: CASSESSSYNEQFF.

V gene TRBV6-6 combines with J gene TRBJ2-7, with D possibly TRBD1 on 5 matching bases. The CDR3 contains 14 residues. The germline CDR1 and CDR2 sequences are MNHNY and SVGAGI (reference sequence). V was clipped by 6 bases and J by 3 bases, with 15 bases between them. The CDR3 reads CASRPRGYRYEQYF. The CDR3 coding sequence is TGTGCCAGCAGACCAAGGGGATATCGCTACGAGCAGTACTTC.

V usage is TRBV6-1 and J usage is TRBJ2-7; TRBD2 is a possible D gene (5 bases). This CDR3 is 13 amino acids long. Germline V lookup: CDR1 MNHNS, CDR2 SASEGT. Trimming cost V 7 bases and J 6 bases, with 16 bases left between them. The CDR3 region is CASTMDVEAEQYF. CDR3 nucleotide sequence: TGTGCCAGCACCATGGACGTGGAGGCCGAGCAGTACTTC.

The chain is built from TRBV27 and TRBJ2-5; D is undetermined. From germline, CDR1 is MNHEY and CDR2 SMNVEV (reference sequence). Trimming pared 2 bases from V and 1 base from J, leaving 5 bases between. This CDR3 contains 13 residues. CDR3 bases: TGTGCCAGCAGTTTAAACACCCAAGAGACCCAGTACTTC. Translating it yields CASSLNTQETQYF.

This clone was counted between two and nine times. The genes are TRBV27 and TRBJ2-7, with 9 positions matching TRBD1. The V gene end was trimmed by 6 bases and the J gene end by 4 bases; junction bases not matched to a gene: 7. The germline V gene encodes CDR1 MNHEY and CDR2 SMNVEV (reference sequence). This CDR3 has 14 amino acids. The CDR3 DNA reads TGTGCCAGCAGGCTGGGACAGGGCGGGTACGAGCAGTACTTC. Amino acids: CASRLGQGGYEQYF.

The chain combines TRBV30 with TRBJ1-2, with 9 nucleotides matching TRBD1. After removal of 3 bases from V and 6 bases from J, the junction contained 5 bases not matched to a gene. CDR1 is GTSNPN and CDR2 is SVGIG in the germline V gene (reference sequence). The length of the CDR3 is 13 residues. Here the CDR3 reads CAWRRGQGDGYTF. CDR3 DNA sequence: TGTGCCTGGAGGAGGGGACAGGGTGATGGCTACACCTTC.

CDR3 in DNA: TGCGCCAGCAGCCAAACTAGCGTGGGCGTTAATGAGCAGTTCTTC. It encodes CASSQTSVGVNEQFF. The rearrangement joins TRBV4-3 to TRBJ2-1; 7 bases agree with TRBD2. The CDR3 is 15 amino acids. CDR1 is LGHNA, CDR2 YSLEER, per germline. V gave up 2 bases and J gave up 7 bases; unmatched junction bases: 8.

Note on this clone: Other DNA sequences in this specimen translate into the identical CDR3. V is TRBV4-1 and J is TRBJ1-6; D uncertain. CDR1 is MGHRA and CDR2 is YSYEKL in the germline V gene. V gave up 4 bases and J gave up 0 bases, with 4 bases separating them. This CDR3 contains 14 residues. The CDR3 spells CASSPVSYNSPLHF. The DNA for the CDR3 is TGCGCCAGCAGCCCCGTCTCCTATAATTCACCCCTCCACTTT.

In regard to this clone: One end of the junction fails to match germline, which may point to a read error. The sample has other DNA sequences that encode this CDR3 too. The rearrangement links TRBV6-4 to TRBJ2-6; D possibly corresponds to TRBD1 (5 bases). CDR1 is MRHNA and CDR2 is SNTAGT in the germline V gene. The CDR3 length is 14 residues. This CDR3 is CASSDNSGANVLTF. The CDR3 DNA reads TGTGCCAGCAGTGACAACTCTGGGGCCAACGTTCTGACTTTC.

The chain links TRBV5-1 to TRBJ1-3, with D maybe TRBD1 (6 bases). The V end was cut by 4 bases, the J end by 3 bases, with 11 bases between. CDR3 length: 14 residues. Germline V gives CDR1 SGHRS, CDR2 YFSETQ. CDR3 sequence (DNA): TGCGCCAGCAGCCCCAGAGGGGGTGGAAACACCATATATTTT. This gives the protein CASSPRGGGNTIYF.

This chain links TRBV7-9 with TRBJ2-5; TRBD1 matches 8 bases. The CDR3 has 15 amino acids. Germline assignment: CDR1 SEHNR and CDR2 FQNEAQ (reference sequence). V was clipped by 0 bases and J by 4 bases; unmatched bases: 4. The CDR3 DNA reads TGTGCCAGCAGCTTAGCTGGTACAGGGGGAGAGACCCAGTACTTC. Translated, it gives CASSLAGTGGETQYF.

This sequence joins TRBV15 and TRBJ2-5, with a weak D call TRBD2 (5 bases). This CDR3 is 14 amino acids long. Germline assignment: CDR1 LNHNV and CDR2 YYDKDF (reference sequence). V was pared by 3 bases and J by 1 base, with 9 bases between. CDR3: CATSRDLRQETQYF. CDR3 in DNA: TGTGCCACCAGCAGGGACTTACGCCAAGAGACCCAGTACTTC.

This clone appeared a single time. The CDR3 here is CASNSRATGGYTF. CDR3 sequence (DNA): TGTGCCAGCAACAGCCGGGCGACAGGGGGCTACACCTTC. V is TRBV11-1 and J is TRBJ1-2; 7 positions match TRBD1. V dropped 7 bases and J dropped 8; count of bases not matched to a gene: 10. The CDR3 sequence is 13 residues long. Germline lookup yields CDR1 SGHAT and CDR2 FQDESV (reference sequence).

The V and J genes are TRBV6-1 and TRBJ2-5; D may be TRBD2 (5 bases). With 1 base removed from V and 2 bases from J, the gap between germline ends came to 8 bases. The CDR3 sequence is 14 residues long. Germline CDR1 MNHNS, CDR2 SASEGT. This CDR3 is CASSEDGDQETQYF. For the CDR3, the DNA is TGTGCCAGCAGTGAAGACGGGGATCAAGAGACCCAGTACTTC.

This clone has only a few counts. The chain couples TRBV6-6 to TRBJ2-7; TRBD2 is a possible D gene (6 bases). Between the trimmed V and J ends, which lost 8 bases and 2 bases, there was a span of 10 bases. The CDR3 runs 12 residues. The V gene's germline CDR1 is MNHNY and CDR2 SVGAGI (reference sequence). CDR3 DNA: TGTGCCAGCCGGCCTAGCGCCTACGAGCAGTACTTC. This encodes CASRPSAYEQYF.

This chain uses TRBV27 with TRBJ1-2; 9 bases agree with TRBD1. J was trimmed by 4 bases and V by 5 bases; bases with no gene match: 8. In germline, CDR1 is MNHEY, CDR2 SMNVEV (reference sequence). There are 15 residues in the CDR3. The CDR3 region is CASSRDRVSAYGYTF. DNA of the CDR3: TGTGCCAGCAGTCGGGACAGGGTGAGCGCCTATGGCTACACCTTC.

The chain employs TRBV10-1 and TRBJ1-1, with D possibly being TRBD1 (5 bases). The CDR3 length is 13 residues. Germline V gene sequence: CDR1 WNHNN, CDR2 SYGVQD (reference sequence). V lost 5 bases and J lost 4, with 11 bases in between. CDR3 residues: CASSSGRGTEAFF. The CDR3 coding sequence is TGCGCCAGCAGTTCAGGGAGGGGCACTGAAGCTTTCTTT.

The chain couples TRBV7-6 to TRBJ2-7, with 10 bases that match TRBD1. The CDR3 loop spans 15 amino acids. The germline CDR1 and CDR2 sequences are SGHVS and FNYEAQ. V gave up 5 bases and J gave up 0 bases; unmatched junction bases: 4. DNA for the CDR3: TGTGCCAGCAGCCTGGGACAGGGGAGCTCCTACGAGCAGTACTTC. Protein: CASSLGQGSSYEQYF.

The chain combines TRBV7-2 with TRBJ2-3, with 11 bases lining up with TRBD2. The germline gives CDR1 SGHTA, CDR2 FQGNSA. This CDR3 comprises 17 residues. With V trimmed by 5 bases and J by 8 bases, 15 bases remained unmatched. The chain's CDR3 is CASSPRSGGAKIGTQYF. In DNA, the CDR3 is TGTGCCAGCAGCCCTCGTAGCGGGGGGGCGAAGATAGGTACGCAGTATTTT.